This entry features one T cell receptor beta chain sequence. What it binds is unknown. Donors had no recently reported acute infections or vaccinations and were HIV-negative. These data come from a study of shared clonotypes between healthy human individuals. Background on the study: Plates per donor: three CD4 naive, three CD4 memory, two CD8 naive, one CD8 memory.

With 1 base clipped from V and 1 base from J, the junction kept 3 bases outside the gene matches. Germline CDR1 and CDR2: GTSNPN and SVGIG (reference sequence). The CDR3 sequence is 16 residues long. Study conclusions and caveats: An effect of sequencing depth on clonotype sharing among donors was expected. Represented genetic and exposure-history diversity was restricted by having few donors.

Here immunoSEQ multiplex PCR was the method, and the copy in TCRdb shows in-frame clones only, minus some. The data contain roughly 2.5 million clones, 90% to 95% of them singletons. This TCR came from a young man in good health. What was sequenced was naive CD4+ T cells sorted from blood. As to subset: CD45RA+ positively selected. The gene calls are TRBV30 and TRBJ2-5; 13 nucleotides line up with TRBD2. The CDR3 reads CAWSGTSGGPQETQYF. The CDR3 bases are TGTGCCTGGAGTGGGACTAGCGGGGGCCCCCAAGAGACCCAGTACTTC. Drawing the rest from reference TRBV30 and TRBJ2-5, the complete variable domain is SQTIHQWPATLVQPVGSPLSLECTVEGTSNPNLYWYRQAAGRGLQLLFYSVGIGQISSEVPQNLSASRPQDRQFILSSKKLLLSDSGFYLCAWSGTSGGPQETQYFGPGTRLLVL.